The entry below describes one TCR beta chain. Germline CDR1 and CDR2: MNHNS and SASEGT. J was trimmed by 4 bases and V by 2 bases; bases with no gene match: 8. The CDR3 sequence is 17 residues long. This sample was taken from a study of blood T cell repertoires in COVID-19. Across the study: Acute-phase and convalescent COVID-19 samples originated in the United States, Italy and Spain. The cDNA or gDNA used as material had been derived from T cells, B-cell-depleted T cells, or PBMCs.

In the original analysis: Cell counts per sample came from amplifying reference gene primers. Assay used: immunoSEQ multiplex PCR; TCRdb lists only in-frame clones, some missing. For V, J and clone size, that table is used; D and trimming come from the DNA. The data show 210,000 or so clones, roughly four fifths seen once. J is TRBJ1-2 and V is TRBV6-1; 12 bases match TRBD1. Specimen: peripheral blood. The origin of this receptor is a man aged 45-60 years who had recovered from COVID-19. The CDR3 sequence: CASSEFTGQGAIYGYTF. As DNA, the CDR3 is TGTGCCAGCAGTGAATTTACGGGACAGGGGGCGATCTATGGCTACACCTTC.